Given below is one T cell receptor beta chain in context. Its cognate antigen has yet to be identified. No much larger clonotype is one base removed from it; base qualities were not supplied. Using the deep immunoSEQ assay, TCR CDR3 regions were amplified from genomic DNA by multiplex PCR. Extracted genomic DNA from each cell subset was distributed evenly across all wells of several immunoSEQ 96-well plates, and each plate was treated as a replicate. For sorted subsets, 200 to 250 ng genomic DNA, equal to 30,000 or so T cell genomes, was loaded into each replicate PCR. Purified libraries were quantified with a Qubit 3.0 fluorometer, sized on a Bioanalyzer 2100, and re-quantified with the KAPA Library Quantification kit. Each immunoSEQ 96-well plate was sequenced on its own single-read 150-cycle Illumina NextSeq 550 flow cell. The original pipeline was this. The immunoSEQ output contained only junctional sequences without quality scores, so filtering could not match that applied to full-length reads. To assign V/J genes and CDR3, sequences were annotated against IMGT germline references using PyIR, a Python wrapper for IgBLAST v1.9. Reads were removed for weak V/J assignments (E-value above 1e-6), missing CDR3, stop codons, out-of-frame junctions, or ambiguous translated residues. V3J clonotypes were defined as sequences sharing the same inferred V gene, J gene, and CDR3 amino acid sequence. To compute the percentage overlap between repertoires, the number of shared unique clonotypes was divided by the size of the smaller repertoire. Three approaches were used to assess repertoire richness: RTK rarefaction, the Chao1 estimator, and Recon v2.1 estimates of unobserved clonotypes. Generation probabilities for all TCRbeta clonotypes obtained by the gDNA method from several donors were computed using OLGA. TCRdb obtained this table from immuneACCESS and retained in-frame rearrangements with V and J assigned. These tables miss some clones; where compared with another copy, unresolved V genes account for less than half of the shortfall, and the remainder is unexplained. V and J calls and clone size follow that table, whereas D and trimming were derived from the DNA. The table for this sample lists roughly 2.1 million clones; more than 85% of them were counted only once. Around 1.7% of the sample belongs to the ten largest clones.

At the junction V is shortened by 5 bases and J by 2 bases, with 9 bases in between. CDR1 and CDR2, looked up from the germline V gene, are SGHVS and FQNEAQ. Including cysteine and phenylalanine, the CDR3 has 14 amino acids. The kept DNA is CDR3 alone, 42 bases in frame from the first base. The data originate from a study of shared clonotypes between healthy human individuals (dated by TCRdb to 2019 to 2021). Regarding the research as a whole: The cohort included a few men and two women between 18 and 49 years of age. For each donor, CD4 naive and CD4 memory were each run on three plates, CD8 naive on two plates, and CD8 memory on one plate. To estimate repertoire size and how much clonotype sharing occurs between individuals, the study deeply sequenced the blood TCR repertoires of several healthy adults. Between about 0.94 and 10 billion PBMCs per donor were obtained by leukapheresis. Different laboratories and diverse techniques were used to prepare libraries and sequence TCR repertoires, to increase sequencing depth and limit assay-specific biases. The paper's findings and limits, for the study overall: The genetic and exposure-history diversity represented was limited by the small number of donors. Sampling was restricted to blood, and TCR repertoires in tissues likely differ from the TCR repertoires found in blood. Naive subsets generally had larger estimated clonotype richness than memory subsets. Pairwise subsampling indicated that sequencing depth was expected to affect the degree of clonotype sharing among donors. Even with the large sequencing depth, rarefaction of the sorted-subset datasets indicated that sequencing was incomplete. Clonotypes shared by all four sorted-subset donors showed higher generation probabilities than non-shared clonotypes. Across four donors, approximately 4.9% of naive CD4, roughly 3.3% of naive CD8, about 2% of memory CD4, and over 0.35% of memory CD8 clonotypes were shared.

CD8 naive samples consisted of CD45RO-negative cells that were positively selected for CCR7, yielding a CD45RA+CCR7+ population without TemRA cells. Healthy HIV-negative adults with no recently reported acute infections or vaccinations were included as donors. Every donor was a Caucasian adult living in Nashville, Tennessee, USA. After blood collection by leukapheresis, PBMCs were isolated using Ficoll-Histopaque density gradient centrifugation and then cryopreserved in the vapor phase of liquid nitrogen. Analytical flow cytometry was used to check the purity and quantity of each magnetically sorted T cell population. Each sorted fraction had its genomic DNA isolated and then quantified by UV absorbance on a Nanodrop 2000c.

The rearranged chain carries TRBV7-8 and TRBJ1-4, with the identity of the D gene unclear. This TCR was recovered from a young man in good health. Some clones in this sample may be carry-over from other donors' samples. Source material: naive CD8+ T cells from PBMCs. Read against the paper, the sample's cell subset or site label means: CD45RA+CCR7+. The CDR3 is CASSATPTNEKLFF. Here is the DNA: TGTGCCAGCAGCGCAACTCCGACTAATGAAAAACTGTTTTTT. Reference TRBV7-8 and TRBJ1-4 genes cover what lies past the CDR3, so the full variable domain is GAGVSQSPRYKVAKRGQDVALRCDPISGHVSLFWYQQALGQGPEFLTYFQNEAQLDKSGLPSDRFFAERPEGSVSTLKIQRTQQEDSAVYLCASSATPTNEKLFFGSGTQLSVL.